The clone carrying this TCR beta chain was observed once. The germline gives CDR1 MNHNY, CDR2 SVGAGI (reference sequence). V lost 3 bases and J lost 4, with 8 bases in between. The CDR3 is 13 residues long. The source of the sample is a study of cytomegalovirus exposure and HLA in healthy donors. The study ran its PCR with 60 Vbeta and 13 Jbeta primers. Produced via immunoSEQ multiplex PCR; TCRdb's table is partial and in-frame only. The data hold about 190,000 clones, with around 80% observed a single time. The specimen was PBMCs. This TCR was recovered from a man between 40 and 49 years old in good health and CMV-seropositive. The chain has TRBV6-6 and TRBJ2-3; D call uncertain. CDR3 nucleotides: TGTGCCAGCAGTTATGGGCGCGCAGATACGCAGTATTTT. Translation: CASSYGRADTQYF.